The 23 T cell receptor beta chains below all came from one sample that was sequenced in a study of blood T cell repertoires in COVID-19. The repertoire was sequenced with immunoSEQ multiplex PCR; TCRdb's copy has only in-frame clones and lacks some. Seen here are roughly 73,000 clones, roughly 87% observed once, and the top ten hold about 9.1%. The sequenced sample consisted of peripheral blood. All receptors come from a man at least 80 years old with acute or convalescent COVID-19.

V usage is TRBV23-1 and J usage is TRBJ1-6, with 7 bases that match TRBD1. TRBV23-1 is identified as an open reading frame with a role that is uncertain. There are 16 residues in the CDR3. J lost 1 base, V lost 6 bases, and 6 bases had no gene match. In DNA form, the CDR3 reads TGCGCCAGCAGACGAGAGGGGGCTTCCTATAATTCACCCCTCCACTTT. Protein sequence: CASRREGASYNSPLHF.

This sequence joins TRBV30 and TRBJ2-7, with TRBD1 matching 7 bases. CDR1 GTSNPN and CDR2 SVGIG come from the germline V gene (reference sequence). V gave up 1 base and J gave up 3 bases; unmatched junction bases: 6. The CDR3 contains 14 residues. CDR3 sequence: CAWSGGQWGYEQYF. The CDR3, as DNA: TGTGCCTGGAGTGGGGGACAGTGGGGCTACGAGCAGTACTTC.

The rearrangement joins TRBV2 to TRBJ1-2; 7 bases align to TRBD1. Losses at the gene ends were 4 bases for V and 7 bases for J; bases not matched to a gene: 24. CDR3 length: 19 residues. From germline, CDR1 is SNHLY and CDR2 FYNNEI. The CDR3 spells CASSARTGRQGDSGGGYTF. CDR3 bases: TGTGCCAGCAGTGCTAGGACTGGTCGACAGGGCGATTCCGGAGGTGGCTACACCTTC. Complete variable domain (other parts from reference TRBV2 and TRBJ1-2): EPEVTQTPSHQVTQMGQEVILRCVPISNHLYFYWYRQILGQKVEFLVSFYNNEISEKSEIFDDQFSVERPDGSNFTLKIRSTKLEDSAMYFCASSARTGRQGDSGGGYTFGSGTRLTVV.

This clone has ten or more counts. The chain is built from TRBV6-5 and TRBJ2-1; perhaps TRBD2 as D (5 bases). The CDR3 runs 15 residues. V lost 7 bases and J 0 bases, leaving 13 bases between the germline ends. Germline V CDR1 and CDR2: MNHEY, SVGAGI. CDR3: CASKERFNSYNEQFF. Written as DNA, the CDR3 is TGTGCCAGCAAGGAGCGGTTCAACTCCTACAATGAGCAGTTCTTC.

V is TRBV28 and J is TRBJ1-2; 12 nucleotides align to TRBD1. J was trimmed by 4 bases and V by 5 bases; bases with no gene match: 11. Germline CDR1 reads MDHEN; CDR2 reads SYDVKM. The CDR3 is 17 residues long. The CDR3 reads CASSVPGQGAEVYGYTF. The CDR3 coding sequence is TGTGCCAGCAGTGTCCCGGGACAGGGGGCGGAGGTCTATGGCTACACCTTC.

This clone was observed once. J is TRBJ2-2 and V is TRBV25-1; possibly TRBD1 for D (6 bases). Trimming took 6 bases from V and 7 from J, leaving 15 bases between them. The CDR3 is 14 residues long. Germline CDR1 reads MGHDK; CDR2 reads SYGVNS. CDR3 region: CASRKTGEGGELFF. The DNA of the CDR3 is TGTGCCAGCAGAAAGACAGGCGAAGGCGGGGAGCTGTTTTTT. Full variable domain (missing parts from reference TRBV25-1 and TRBJ2-2): EADIYQTPRYLVIGTGKKITLECSQTMGHDKMYWYQQDPGMELHLIHYSYGVNSTEKGDLSSESTVSRIRTEHFPLTLESARPSHTSQYLCASRKTGEGGELFFGEGSRLTVL.

V usage is TRBV12-5 and J usage is TRBJ2-6; D gene uncertain. CDR1 is LGHNT, CDR2 FRNRAP, per germline. V was clipped by 2 bases and J by 0 bases, with 5 bases between them. CDR3 length: 15 amino acids. CDR3 coding DNA: TGTGCTAGTGGTTTGTTTAGCTCTGGGGCCAACGTCCTGACTTTC. This codes for CASGLFSSGANVLTF.

The chain joins TRBV12-3 or TRBV12-4 to TRBJ1-1, with TRBD1 as a possible D gene (6 bases). Trimming removed 6 bases at V and 5 bases at J, with 10 bases between. CDR3 length: 12 amino acids. In DNA, the CDR3 is TGTGCCAGCAGCAGGGGTCTGACTGAAGCTTTCTTT. It yields the protein CASSRGLTEAFF.

The chain carries TRBV6-5 and TRBJ2-1; maybe TRBD2 (5 bases). V gave up 5 bases and J gave up 7 bases, with 9 bases separating them. CDR3 length: 12 amino acids. CDR1 is MNHEY and CDR2 is SVGAGI in the germline V gene. The CDR3 coding sequence is TGTGCCAGCAGTCGGACTGGAAATGAGCAGTTCTTC. Its protein product is CASSRTGNEQFF.

The chain combines TRBV5-8 with TRBJ1-1; D remains unclear. V was trimmed by 1 base and J by 1 base, leaving 5 bases between them. CDR3 size: 13 residues. Germline lookup yields CDR1 SGHTS and CDR2 YDEGEE. CDR3 bases: TGTGCCAGCAGCTTGAACAGGAACACTGAAGCTTTCTTT. Protein: CASSLNRNTEAFF.

This clone has only a few counts. The V call is TRBV27, the J call TRBJ1-1; D unclear. The CDR3 extends over 13 amino acids. V lost 1 base and J lost 0, with 3 bases in between. Per germline, CDR1 MNHEY and CDR2 SMNVEV (reference sequence). The CDR3: CASSLWLNTEAFF. The DNA for the CDR3 is TGTGCCAGCAGTTTATGGCTGAACACTGAAGCTTTCTTT.

The chain employs TRBV6-5 and TRBJ1-1; a weak D match, TRBD1 (5 bases). Germline V gene lookup returns CDR1 MNHEY and CDR2 SVGAGI. The ends were cut back, 2 bases at V and 5 bases at J, with 12 bases in the middle. The CDR3 runs 14 residues. CDR3 bases: TGTGCCAGCAGTTACCGGACACCGAGTACTGAAGCTTTCTTT. This sequence encodes CASSYRTPSTEAFF.

The CDR3 DNA sequence: TGCGCCAGCAGCCAAGGCGGCAGGGGGAATTCACCCCTCCACTTT. Translating it yields CASSQGGRGNSPLHF. The rearrangement uses TRBV4-1 and TRBJ1-6, with TRBD1 matching 7 bases. Germline V gene lookup returns CDR1 MGHRA and CDR2 YSYEKL. The ends lost 1 base at V and 7 bases at J; junction bases unmatched: 4. The CDR3 runs to 15 residues.

The V and J genes are TRBV5-4 and TRBJ2-3; the match to TRBD1 covers 7 bases. The CDR3 extends over 15 amino acids. The germline CDR1 and CDR2 sequences are SGHNT and YYREEE (reference sequence). V shed 2 bases and J 6 bases; nucleotides not matched to a gene: 9. CDR3 residues: CASSLAGTALDTQYF. In DNA form, the CDR3 reads TGTGCCAGCAGCTTAGCCGGGACAGCATTGGATACGCAGTATTTT.

The rearrangement joins TRBV24-1 to TRBJ2-1; 7 bases agree with TRBD2. The ends lost 3 bases at V and 0 bases at J; junction bases unmatched: 1. Germline V CDR1 and CDR2: KGHDR, SFDVKD. The CDR3 length is 15 residues. The CDR3 sequence is CATSDRGSSYNEQFF. CDR3 DNA sequence: TGTGCCACCAGTGATCGCGGGAGCTCCTACAATGAGCAGTTCTTC.

CDR3 nucleotides: TGTGCCAGCAGCCCCGCAGGGGGGAGTAAGGGGGGAGAGACCCAGTACTTC. It translates to CASSPAGGSKGGETQYF. The V and J genes are TRBV3-1 (or the pseudogene TRBV3-2) and TRBJ2-5; D perhaps matches TRBD1 (7 bases). Trimming took off 4 bases at V and 4 bases at J, with 22 bases between the two ends. Germline V lookup: CDR1 LGHDT, CDR2 YNNKEL (reference sequence). The CDR3 consists of 17 residues.

The V gene is TRBV5-1, the J gene TRBJ2-5, with 7 bases identical to TRBD1. V trimming: 2 bases; J trimming: 1 base; junction bases outside the gene matches: 8. Germline V gene lookup returns CDR1 SGHRS and CDR2 YFSETQ. CDR3 length: 16 amino acids. DNA of the CDR3: TGCGCCAGCAGCTTAACCGGGACAGTAGGCCAAGAGACCCAGTACTTC. It specifies CASSLTGTVGQETQYF. The whole variable domain, filled in from reference TRBV5-1 and TRBJ2-5, reads KAGVTQTPRYLIKTRGQQVTLSCSPISGHRSVSWYQQTPGQGLQFLFEYFSETQRNKGNFPGRFSGRQFSNSRSEMNVSTLELGDSALYLCASSLTGTVGQETQYFGPGTRLLVL.

This chain joins TRBV5-1 and TRBJ2-5, with TRBD2 matching over 13 bases. The junction had 6 bases not matched to a gene; V was cut back by 4 bases and J by 3 bases. The CDR3 contains 16 residues. The germline CDR1 and CDR2 sequences are SGHRS and YFSETQ. Written as DNA, the CDR3 is TGCGCCAGCAGCGCCTGGACTAGCGGGAGAAAAGAGACCCAGTACTTC. It encodes CASSAWTSGRKETQYF.

The rearrangement joins TRBV28 to TRBJ1-4; 10 bases line up with TRBD1. From germline, CDR1 is MDHEN and CDR2 SYDVKM. CDR3 length: 15 amino acids. With V trimmed by 5 bases and J by 5 bases, 5 bases remained unmatched. CDR3 protein: CASSPPGQGNEKLFF. The CDR3 coding sequence is TGTGCCAGCAGTCCTCCGGGACAGGGGAATGAAAAACTGTTTTTT.

This sequence joins TRBV18 and TRBJ1-2; D might be TRBD1 (6 bases). In germline, CDR1 is KGHSH, CDR2 LQKENI. Trimming removed 0 bases from V and 2 bases from J, with 19 bases in between. The CDR3 is made up of 18 amino acids. CDR3 DNA: TGTGCCAGCTCACCACCCTGGGACATAGGAAATTCCAACTATGGCTACACCTTC. This encodes CASSPPWDIGNSNYGYTF.

The chain carries TRBV19 and TRBJ2-3; possibly TRBD2 for D (6 bases). The germline V and J ends were trimmed by 0 bases and 4 bases, with 17 bases remaining between them. The CDR3 loop spans 17 amino acids. Germline-derived CDR1 and CDR2 are LNHDA and SQIVND (reference sequence). Here the CDR3 DNA reads TGTGCCAGTAGTATAGATGGGGGGTATTTCGGGGCAGATACGCAGTATTTT. Translation gives CASSIDGGYFGADTQYF.

The V gene is TRBV10-1, the J gene TRBJ2-7; the D gene is possibly TRBD1 (6 bases). Trimming removed 6 bases from V and 2 bases from J, with 11 bases in between. This CDR3 has 13 amino acids. CDR1 WNHNN and CDR2 SYGVQD come from the germline V gene (reference sequence). The CDR3 loop reads CASSGTLAYEQYF. CDR3 DNA sequence: TGCGCCAGCAGCGGGACACTCGCCTACGAGCAGTACTTC.

The chain carries TRBV19 and TRBJ2-1, with TRBD2 matching over 9 bases. This CDR3 contains 17 residues. The J segment lost 4 bases and the V segment lost 7 bases, leaving 14 bases of the junction unmatched. Per germline, CDR1 LNHDA and CDR2 SQIVND (reference sequence). The CDR3 sequence: CASMRRVAGDGYNEQFF. The DNA of the CDR3 is TGTGCCAGTATGAGAAGAGTAGCGGGAGACGGGTACAATGAGCAGTTCTTC.